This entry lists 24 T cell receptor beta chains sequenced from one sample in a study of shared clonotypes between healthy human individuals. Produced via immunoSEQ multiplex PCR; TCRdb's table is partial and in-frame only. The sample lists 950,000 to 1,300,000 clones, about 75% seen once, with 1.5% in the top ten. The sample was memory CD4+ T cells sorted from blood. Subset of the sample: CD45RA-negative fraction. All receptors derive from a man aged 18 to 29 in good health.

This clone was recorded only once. This CDR3 reads CASSLWQGNTEAFF. The CDR3 coding sequence is TGTGCCAGCAGCTTATGGCAGGGTAACACTGAAGCTTTCTTT. The genes are TRBV11-2 and TRBJ1-1, with D perhaps matching TRBD1 (5 bases). This CDR3 spans 14 amino acids. Germline CDR1 and CDR2: SGHAT and FQNNGV. Trimming took 2 bases from V and 2 from J, leaving 9 bases between them.

CDR3 nucleotide sequence: TGTGCCAGCAGTGACACCAAGGGGGGACCCCAGGGCCCATCCTACGAGCAGTACTTC. It specifies CASSDTKGGPQGPSYEQYF. The J gene is TRBJ2-7, the V gene TRBV2; TRBD1 or TRBD2 may be the D gene (6 bases each). The CDR3 covers 19 residues. Germline V gives CDR1 SNHLY, CDR2 FYNNEI. V lost 3 bases, J lost 1 base, and 25 bases lay in between.

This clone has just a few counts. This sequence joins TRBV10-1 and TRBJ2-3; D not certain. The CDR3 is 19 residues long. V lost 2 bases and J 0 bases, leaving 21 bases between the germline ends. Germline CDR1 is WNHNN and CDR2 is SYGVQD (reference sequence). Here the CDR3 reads CASSENLGVALGSTDTQYF. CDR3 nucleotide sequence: TGCGCCAGCAGTGAGAACCTAGGTGTCGCCCTAGGAAGCACAGATACGCAGTATTTT.

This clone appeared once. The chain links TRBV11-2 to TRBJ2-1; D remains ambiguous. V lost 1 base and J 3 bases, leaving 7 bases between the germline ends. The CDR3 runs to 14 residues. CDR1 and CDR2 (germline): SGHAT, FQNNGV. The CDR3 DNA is TGTGCCAGCAGCTTAGGTGTCTTCTACAATGAGCAGTTCTTC. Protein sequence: CASSLGVFYNEQFF.

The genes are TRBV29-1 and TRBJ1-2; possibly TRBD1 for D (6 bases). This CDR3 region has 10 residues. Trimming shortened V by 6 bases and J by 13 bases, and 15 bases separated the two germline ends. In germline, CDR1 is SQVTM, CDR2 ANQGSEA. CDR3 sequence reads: CSVRWGHVTF. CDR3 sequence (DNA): TGCAGCGTACGGTGGGGGCACGTCACCTTC.

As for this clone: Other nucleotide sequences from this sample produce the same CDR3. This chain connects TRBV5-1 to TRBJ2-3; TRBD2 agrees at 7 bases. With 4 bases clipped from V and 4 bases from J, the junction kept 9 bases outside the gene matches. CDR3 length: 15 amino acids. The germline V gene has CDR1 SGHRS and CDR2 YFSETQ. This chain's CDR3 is CASSPRERGADTQYF. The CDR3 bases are TGCGCCAGCAGCCCGAGGGAGCGGGGAGCAGATACGCAGTATTTT.

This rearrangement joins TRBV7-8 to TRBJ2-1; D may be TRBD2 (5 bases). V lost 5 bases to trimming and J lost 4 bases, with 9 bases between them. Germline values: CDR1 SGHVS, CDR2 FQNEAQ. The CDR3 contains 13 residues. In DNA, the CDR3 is TGTGCCAGCAGCAGCCGGGATTACAATGAGCAGTTCTTC. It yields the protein CASSSRDYNEQFF.

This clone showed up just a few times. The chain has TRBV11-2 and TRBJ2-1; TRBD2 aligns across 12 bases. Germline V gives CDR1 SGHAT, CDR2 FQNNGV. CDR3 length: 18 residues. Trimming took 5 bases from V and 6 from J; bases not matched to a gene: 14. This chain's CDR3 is CASSPPLLAGGWSNEQFF. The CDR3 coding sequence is TGTGCCAGCAGCCCCCCTTTACTAGCGGGAGGATGGAGCAATGAGCAGTTCTTC.

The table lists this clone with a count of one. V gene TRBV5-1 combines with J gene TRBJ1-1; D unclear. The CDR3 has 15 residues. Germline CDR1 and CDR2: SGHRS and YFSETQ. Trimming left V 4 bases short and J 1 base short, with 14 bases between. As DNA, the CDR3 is TGCGCCAGCAGCCCCTATGGGCGGTCGAACACTGAAGCTTTCTTT. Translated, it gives CASSPYGRSNTEAFF.

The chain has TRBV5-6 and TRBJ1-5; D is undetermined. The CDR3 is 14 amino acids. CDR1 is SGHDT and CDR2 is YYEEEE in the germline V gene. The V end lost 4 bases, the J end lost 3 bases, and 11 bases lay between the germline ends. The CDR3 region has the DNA TGTGCCAGCAGCCTACTCGGGAACAATCAGCCCCAGCATTTT. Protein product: CASSLLGNNQPQHF. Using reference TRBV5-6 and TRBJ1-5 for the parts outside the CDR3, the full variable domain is DAGVTQSPTHLIKTRGQQVTLRCSPKSGHDTVSWYQQALGQGPQFIFQYYEEEERQRGNFPDRFSGHQFPNYSSELNVNALLLGDSALYLCASSLLGNNQPQHFGDGTRLSIL.

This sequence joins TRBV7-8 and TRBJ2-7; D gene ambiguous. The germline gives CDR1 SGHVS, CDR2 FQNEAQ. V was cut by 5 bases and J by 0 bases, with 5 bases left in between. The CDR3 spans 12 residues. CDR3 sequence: CASSELSYEQYF. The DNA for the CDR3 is TGTGCCAGCAGCGAACTCTCCTACGAGCAGTACTTC.

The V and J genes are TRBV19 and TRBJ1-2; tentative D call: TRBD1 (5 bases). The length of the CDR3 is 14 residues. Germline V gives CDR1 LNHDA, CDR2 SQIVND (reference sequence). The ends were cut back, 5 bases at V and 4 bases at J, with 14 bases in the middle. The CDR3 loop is CASSPQGFVYGYTF. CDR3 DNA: TGTGCCAGTAGTCCGCAGGGATTCGTCTATGGCTACACCTTC.

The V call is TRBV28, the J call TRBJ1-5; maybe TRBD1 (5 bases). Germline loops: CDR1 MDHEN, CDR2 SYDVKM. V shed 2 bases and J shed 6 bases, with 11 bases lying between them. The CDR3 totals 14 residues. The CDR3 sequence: CASSLRPGGQPQHF. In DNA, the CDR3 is TGTGCCAGCAGTTTACGACCCGGGGGTCAGCCCCAGCATTTT.

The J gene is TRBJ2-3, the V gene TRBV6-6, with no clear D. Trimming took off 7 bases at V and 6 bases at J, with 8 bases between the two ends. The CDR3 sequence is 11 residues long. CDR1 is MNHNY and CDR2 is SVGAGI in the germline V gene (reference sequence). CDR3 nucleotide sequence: TGTGCCAGCATGCATGGTGATACGCAGTATTTT. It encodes CASMHGDTQYF.

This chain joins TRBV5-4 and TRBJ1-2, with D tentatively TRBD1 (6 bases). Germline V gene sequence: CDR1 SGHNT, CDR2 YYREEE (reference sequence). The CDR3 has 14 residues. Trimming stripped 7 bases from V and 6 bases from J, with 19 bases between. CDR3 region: CASSPDSSLHGYTF. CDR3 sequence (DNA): TGTGCCAGCTCCCCGGACAGTTCTTTACATGGCTACACCTTC.

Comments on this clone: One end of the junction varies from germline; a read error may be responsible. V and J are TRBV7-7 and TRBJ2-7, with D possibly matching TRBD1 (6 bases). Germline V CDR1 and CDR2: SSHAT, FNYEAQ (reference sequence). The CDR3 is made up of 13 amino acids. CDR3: CASSPDRTYEQYF. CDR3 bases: TGTGCTAGCAGCCCCGACAGGACCTACGAGCAGTACTTC.

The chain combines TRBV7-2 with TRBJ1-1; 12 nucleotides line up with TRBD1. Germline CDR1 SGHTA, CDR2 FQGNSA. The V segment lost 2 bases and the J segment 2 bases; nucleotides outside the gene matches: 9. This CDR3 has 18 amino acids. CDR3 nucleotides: TGTGCCAGCAGCTTACGACCGGGACAGGGGGCGAGAAACACTGAAGCTTTCTTT. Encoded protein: CASSLRPGQGARNTEAFF. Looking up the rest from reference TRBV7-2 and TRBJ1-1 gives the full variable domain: GAGVSQSPSNKVTEKGKDVELRCDPISGHTALYWYRQSLGQGLEFLIYFQGNSAPDKSGLPSDRFSAERTGGSVSTLTIQRTQQEDSAVYLCASSLRPGQGARNTEAFFGQGTRLTVV.

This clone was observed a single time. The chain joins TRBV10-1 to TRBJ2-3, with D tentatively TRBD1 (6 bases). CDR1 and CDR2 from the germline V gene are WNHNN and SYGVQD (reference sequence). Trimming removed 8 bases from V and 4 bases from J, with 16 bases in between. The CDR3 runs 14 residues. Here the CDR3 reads CASSGAEKADTQYF. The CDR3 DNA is TGCGCCAGCTCAGGGGCCGAGAAGGCAGATACGCAGTATTTT.

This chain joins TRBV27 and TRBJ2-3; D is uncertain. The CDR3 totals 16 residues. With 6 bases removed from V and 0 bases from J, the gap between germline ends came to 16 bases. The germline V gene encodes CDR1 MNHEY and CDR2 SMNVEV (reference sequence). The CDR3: CASSSVEARSTDTQYF. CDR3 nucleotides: TGTGCCAGCAGCTCGGTTGAGGCGAGAAGCACAGATACGCAGTATTTT.

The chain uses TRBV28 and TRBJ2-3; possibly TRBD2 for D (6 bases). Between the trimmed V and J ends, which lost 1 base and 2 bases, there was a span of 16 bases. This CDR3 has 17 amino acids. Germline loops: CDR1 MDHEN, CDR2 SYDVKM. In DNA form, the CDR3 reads TGTGCCAGCAGTTTATCGGCGGGGTATGGCAACACAGATACGCAGTATTTT. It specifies CASSLSAGYGNTDTQYF.

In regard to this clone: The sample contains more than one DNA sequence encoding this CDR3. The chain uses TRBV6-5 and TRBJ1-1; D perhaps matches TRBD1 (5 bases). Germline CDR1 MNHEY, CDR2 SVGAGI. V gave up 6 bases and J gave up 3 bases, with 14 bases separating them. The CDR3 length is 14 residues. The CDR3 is CASSYRGVYTEAFF. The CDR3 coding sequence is TGTGCCAGCAGCTACCGAGGGGTCTACACTGAAGCTTTCTTT.

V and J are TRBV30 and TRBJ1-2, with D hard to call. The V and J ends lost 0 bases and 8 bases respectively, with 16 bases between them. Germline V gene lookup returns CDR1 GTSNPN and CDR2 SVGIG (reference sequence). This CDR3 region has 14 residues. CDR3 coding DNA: TGTGCCTGGAGTGTATTCGGACCGGCGGAGGGCTACACCTTC. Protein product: CAWSVFGPAEGYTF.

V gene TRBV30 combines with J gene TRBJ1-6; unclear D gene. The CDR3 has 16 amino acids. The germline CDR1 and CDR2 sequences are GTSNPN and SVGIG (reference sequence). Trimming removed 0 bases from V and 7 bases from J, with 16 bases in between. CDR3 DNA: TGTGCCTGGAGTGTAAAGAGTGGGCAGTCGAATTCACCCCTCCACTTT. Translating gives CAWSVKSGQSNSPLHF. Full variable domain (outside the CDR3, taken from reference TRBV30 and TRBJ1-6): SQTIHQWPATLVQPVGSPLSLECTVEGTSNPNLYWYRQAAGRGLQLLFYSVGIGQISSEVPQNLSASRPQDRQFILSSKKLLLSDSGFYLCAWSVKSGQSNSPLHFGNGTRLTVT.

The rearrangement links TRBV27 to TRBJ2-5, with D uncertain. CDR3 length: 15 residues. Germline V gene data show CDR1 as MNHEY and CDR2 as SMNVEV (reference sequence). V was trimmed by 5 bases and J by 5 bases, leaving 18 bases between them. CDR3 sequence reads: CASSMSPYHGETQYF. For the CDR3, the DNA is TGTGCCAGCAGTATGAGCCCTTACCATGGGGAGACCCAGTACTTC.